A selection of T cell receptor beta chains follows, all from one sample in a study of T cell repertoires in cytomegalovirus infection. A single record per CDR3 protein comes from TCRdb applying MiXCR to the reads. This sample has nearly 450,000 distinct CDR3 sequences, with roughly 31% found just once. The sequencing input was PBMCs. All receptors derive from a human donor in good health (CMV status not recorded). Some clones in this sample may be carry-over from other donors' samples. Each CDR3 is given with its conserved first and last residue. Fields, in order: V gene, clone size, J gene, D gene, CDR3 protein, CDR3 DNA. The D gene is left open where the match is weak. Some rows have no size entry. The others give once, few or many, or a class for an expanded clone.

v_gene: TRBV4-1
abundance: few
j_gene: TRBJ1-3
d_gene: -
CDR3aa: CASSSSGTGNTIYF
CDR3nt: TGCGCCAGCAGCTCGAGCGGAACTGGAAACACCATATATTTT

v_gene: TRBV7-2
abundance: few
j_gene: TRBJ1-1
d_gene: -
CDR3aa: CASSLNPHVIGTEAFF
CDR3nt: TGTGCCAGCAGCTTAAACCCCCATGTGATCGGGACTGAAGCTTTCTTT

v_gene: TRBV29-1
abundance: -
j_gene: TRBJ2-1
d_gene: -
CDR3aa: CSVVGVLGNEQFF
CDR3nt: TGCAGCGTTGTGGGTGTTTTGGGCAATGAGCAGTTCTTC

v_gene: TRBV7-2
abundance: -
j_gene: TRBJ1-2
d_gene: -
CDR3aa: CASSLGPNYGETF
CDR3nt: TGTGCCAGCAGCTTAGGGCCTAACTATGGCGAAACCTTC

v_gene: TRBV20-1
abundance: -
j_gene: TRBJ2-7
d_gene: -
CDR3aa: CSAPGVVPYEKYF
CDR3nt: TGCAGTGCTCCCGGGGTGGTTCCCTACGAGAAGTACTTC

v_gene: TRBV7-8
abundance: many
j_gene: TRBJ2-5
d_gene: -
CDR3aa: CASTPFGRYQETQYF
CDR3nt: TGTGCCAGCACCCCGTTTGGGAGGTACCAAGAGACCCAGTACTTC

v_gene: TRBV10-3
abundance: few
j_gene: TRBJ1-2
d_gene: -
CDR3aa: CAISESGDPNYGYTF
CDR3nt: TGTGCCATCAGTGAGTCGGGGGACCCTAACTATGGCTACACCTTC

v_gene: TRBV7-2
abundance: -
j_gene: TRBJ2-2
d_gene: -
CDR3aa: CASSFLFTGELFF
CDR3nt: TGTGCCAGCAGCTTCCTTTTCACCGGGGAGCTGTTTTTT

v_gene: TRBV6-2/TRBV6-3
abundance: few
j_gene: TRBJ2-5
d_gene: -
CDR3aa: CASSFTPHGETQYF
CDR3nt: TGTGCCAGCAGTTTTACACCGCACGGGGAGACCCAGTACTTC

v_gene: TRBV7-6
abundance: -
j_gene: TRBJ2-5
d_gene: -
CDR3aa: CASSLEIGLGQETQYF
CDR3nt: TGTGCCAGCAGCTTAGAGATCGGGTTGGGGCAAGAGACCCAGTACTTC

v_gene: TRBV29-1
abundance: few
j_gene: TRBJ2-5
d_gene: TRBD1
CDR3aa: CSGRRDRKETQYF
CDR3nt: TGCAGCGGACGCCGGGACAGAAAAGAGACCCAGTACTTC

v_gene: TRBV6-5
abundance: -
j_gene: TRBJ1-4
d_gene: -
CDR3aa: CASVGSAGLGSRIEKLFF
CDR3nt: TGTGCCAGCGTTGGTTCGGCAGGGCTGGGGTCTAGAATTGAAAAACTGTTTTTT

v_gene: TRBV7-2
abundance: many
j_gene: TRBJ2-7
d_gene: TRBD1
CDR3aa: CASSPDRGSYEQYF
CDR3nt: TGTGCCAGCAGCCCGGACAGGGGGTCCTACGAGCAGTACTTC

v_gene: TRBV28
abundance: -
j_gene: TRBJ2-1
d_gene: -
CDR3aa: CASTFSGPAGDEQFF
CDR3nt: TGTGCCAGCACCTTCTCCGGGCCAGCGGGCGATGAGCAGTTCTTC

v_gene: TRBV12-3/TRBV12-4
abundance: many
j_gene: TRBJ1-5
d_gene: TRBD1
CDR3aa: CASRRDTGGQPQHF
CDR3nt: TGTGCCAGCAGACGGGATACAGGGGGACAGCCCCAGCATTTT

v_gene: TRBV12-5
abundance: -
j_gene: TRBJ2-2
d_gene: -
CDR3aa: CASGLFPQGAGELFF
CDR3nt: TGTGCTAGTGGTTTGTTCCCACAGGGTGCCGGGGAGCTGTTTTTT

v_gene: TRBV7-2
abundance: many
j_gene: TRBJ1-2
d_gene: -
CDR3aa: CASSLVAGWGYTF
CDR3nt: TGTGCCAGCAGCTTAGTGGCGGGATGGGGCTACACCTTC

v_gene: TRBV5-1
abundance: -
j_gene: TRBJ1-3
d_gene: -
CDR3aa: CASSLEGRMSSGNTIYF
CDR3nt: TGCGCCAGCAGCTTGGAGGGGAGAATGAGCTCTGGAAACACCATATATTTT

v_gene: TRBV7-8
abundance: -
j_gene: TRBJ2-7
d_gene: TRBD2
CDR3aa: CASREQAGGTIWQYF
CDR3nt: TGTGCCAGCAGGGAACAGGCGGGGGGGACCATATGGCAGTACTTC

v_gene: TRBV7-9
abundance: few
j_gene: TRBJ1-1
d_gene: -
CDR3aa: CASSLVGGGETEAFF
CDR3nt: TGTGCCAGCAGCTTAGTAGGAGGGGGTGAAACTGAAGCTTTCTTT

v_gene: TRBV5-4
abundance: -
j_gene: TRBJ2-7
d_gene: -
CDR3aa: CASSLVGASTYEQYF
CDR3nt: TGTGCCAGCAGCTTGGTCGGCGCATCAACCTACGAGCAGTACTTC

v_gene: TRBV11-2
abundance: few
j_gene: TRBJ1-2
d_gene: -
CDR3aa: CASSLPDGTDYGYTF
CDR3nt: TGTGCCAGCAGCTTGCCTGATGGGACCGACTATGGCTACACCTTC

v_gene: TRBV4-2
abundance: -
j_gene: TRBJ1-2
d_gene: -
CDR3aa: CASSGGEGYNF
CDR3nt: TGTGCCAGCAGCGGGGGGGAAGGCTACAACTTC

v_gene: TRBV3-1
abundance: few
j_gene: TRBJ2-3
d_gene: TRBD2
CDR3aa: CASSQLSGGPTDTQYF
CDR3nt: TGTGCCAGCAGCCAACTTAGCGGGGGCCCCACAGATACTCAGTATTTT

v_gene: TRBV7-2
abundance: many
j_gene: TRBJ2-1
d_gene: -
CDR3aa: CASSLTGSNYNEQFF
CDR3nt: TGTGCCAGCAGCCTAACTGGCTCGAACTACAATGAGCAGTTCTTC

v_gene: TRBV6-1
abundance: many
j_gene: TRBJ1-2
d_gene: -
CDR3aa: CASSEDSGYGYTF
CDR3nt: TGTGCCAGCAGTGAGGACAGCGGCTATGGCTACACCTTC

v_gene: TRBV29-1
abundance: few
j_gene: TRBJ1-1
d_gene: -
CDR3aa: CSGEVSSNFAEAFF
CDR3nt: TGCAGCGGGGAGGTCAGCTCGAATTTCGCTGAAGCTTTCTTT

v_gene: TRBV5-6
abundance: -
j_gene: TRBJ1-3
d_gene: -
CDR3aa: CASSFGEGNTIYF
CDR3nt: -

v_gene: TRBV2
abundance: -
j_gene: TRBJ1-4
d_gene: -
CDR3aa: CASSKRGEKLFF
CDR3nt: TGTGCCAGCAGTAAACGGGGTGAAAAACTGTTTTTT

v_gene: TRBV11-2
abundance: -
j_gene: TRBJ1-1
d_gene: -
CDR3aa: CASSWNRRAHTEAFF
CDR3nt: TGTGCCAGCAGCTGGAACCGGAGGGCCCACACTGAAGCTTTCTTT

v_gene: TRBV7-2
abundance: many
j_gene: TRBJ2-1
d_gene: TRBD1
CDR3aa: CASSFGTGINEQFF
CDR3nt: TGTGCCAGCAGCTTCGGGACAGGGATTAATGAGCAGTTCTTC

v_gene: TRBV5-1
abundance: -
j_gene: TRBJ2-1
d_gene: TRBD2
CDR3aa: CASSLVGLAGGLSSYNEQFF
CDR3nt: TGCGCCAGCAGCTTAGTGGGACTAGCGGGGGGCCTTAGCTCCTACAATGAGCAGTTCTTC

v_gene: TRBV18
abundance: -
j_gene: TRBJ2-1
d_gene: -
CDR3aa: CASSPSRGRGEQFF
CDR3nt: TGTGCCAGCTCACCCTCTCGAGGGCGCGGTGAGCAGTTCTTC

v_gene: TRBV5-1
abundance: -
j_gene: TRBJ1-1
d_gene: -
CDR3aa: CASSAAVGADEAFF
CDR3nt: TGCGCCAGCAGCGCCGCGGTGGGGGCCGACGAAGCTTTCTTT

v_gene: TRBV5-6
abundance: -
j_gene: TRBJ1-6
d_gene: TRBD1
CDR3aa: CASSMGTGFSPLHF
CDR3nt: TGTGCCAGCAGCATGGGGACAGGGTTCTCACCCCTCCACTTT

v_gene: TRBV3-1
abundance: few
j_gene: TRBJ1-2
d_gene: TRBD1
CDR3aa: CASSARQGGGYTF
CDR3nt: TGTGCCAGCAGCGCTCGACAGGGTGGTGGCTACACCTTC

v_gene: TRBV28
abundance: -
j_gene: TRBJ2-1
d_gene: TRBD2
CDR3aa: CASSHPGGQFF
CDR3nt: TGTGCCAGCAGTCACCCGGGGGGGCAGTTCTTC

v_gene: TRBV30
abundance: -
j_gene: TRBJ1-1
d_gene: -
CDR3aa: CAWITHYNPTEAFF
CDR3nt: TGTGCCTGGATCACGCACTACAACCCCACTGAAGCTTTCTTT

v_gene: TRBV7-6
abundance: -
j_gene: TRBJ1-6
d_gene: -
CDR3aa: CASSLHGDNDSPLHF
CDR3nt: TGTGCCAGCAGCCTACATGGGGACAACGATTCACCCCTCCACTTT